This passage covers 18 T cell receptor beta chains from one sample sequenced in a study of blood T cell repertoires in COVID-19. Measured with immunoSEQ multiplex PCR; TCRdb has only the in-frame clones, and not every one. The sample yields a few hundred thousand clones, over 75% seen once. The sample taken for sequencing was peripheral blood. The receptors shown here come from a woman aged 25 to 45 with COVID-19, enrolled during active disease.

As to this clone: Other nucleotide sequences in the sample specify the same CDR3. CDR3 loop: CASSPQGGPYEQYF. The DNA for the CDR3 is TGTGCCAGCAGCCCCCAAGGAGGACCCTACGAGCAGTACTTC. V usage is TRBV7-3 and J usage is TRBJ2-7; D might be TRBD2 (5 bases). The CDR3 is 14 amino acids. Germline CDR1 reads SGHTA; CDR2 reads FQGTGA. V was shortened by 5 bases and J by 2 bases, with 13 bases between the two germline ends.

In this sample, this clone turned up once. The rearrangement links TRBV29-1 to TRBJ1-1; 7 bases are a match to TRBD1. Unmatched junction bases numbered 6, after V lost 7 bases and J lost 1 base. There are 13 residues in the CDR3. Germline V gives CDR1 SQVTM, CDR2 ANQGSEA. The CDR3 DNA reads TGCAGCGGCATGGGACAGCAGAACACTGAAGCTTTCTTT. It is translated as CSGMGQQNTEAFF.

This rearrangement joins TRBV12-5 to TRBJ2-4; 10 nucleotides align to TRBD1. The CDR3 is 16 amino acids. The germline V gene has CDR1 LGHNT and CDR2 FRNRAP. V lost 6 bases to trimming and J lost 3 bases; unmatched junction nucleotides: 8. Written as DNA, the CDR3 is TGTGCTAGTGGCCCCGACAGGGGGCTGGGCAAAAACATTCAGTACTTC. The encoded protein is CASGPDRGLGKNIQYF.

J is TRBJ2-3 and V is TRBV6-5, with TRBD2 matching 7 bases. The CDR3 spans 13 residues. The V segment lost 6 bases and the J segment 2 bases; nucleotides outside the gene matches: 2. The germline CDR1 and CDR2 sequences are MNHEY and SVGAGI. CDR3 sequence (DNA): TGTGCCAGCAGGAGCGGGGACACAGATACGCAGTATTTT. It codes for CASRSGDTDTQYF.

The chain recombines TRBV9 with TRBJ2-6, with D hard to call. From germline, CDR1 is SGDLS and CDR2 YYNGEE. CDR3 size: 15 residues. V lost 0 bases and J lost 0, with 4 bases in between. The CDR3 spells CASSVGISGANVLTF. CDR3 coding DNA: TGTGCCAGCAGCGTAGGTATCTCTGGGGCCAACGTCCTGACTTTC. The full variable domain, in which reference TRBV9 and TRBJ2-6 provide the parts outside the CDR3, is DSGVTQTPKHLITATGQRVTLRCSPRSGDLSVYWYQQSLDQGLQFLIQYYNGEERAKGNILERFSAQQFPDLHSELNLSSLELGDSALYFCASSVGISGANVLTFGAGSRLTVL.

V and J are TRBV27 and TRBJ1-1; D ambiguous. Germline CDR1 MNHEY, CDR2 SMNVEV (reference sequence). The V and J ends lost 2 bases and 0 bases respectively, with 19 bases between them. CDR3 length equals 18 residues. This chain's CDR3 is CASSLPTVDGSMNTEAFF. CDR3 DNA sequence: TGTGCCAGCAGTTTACCGACGGTCGATGGTAGCATGAACACTGAAGCTTTCTTT.

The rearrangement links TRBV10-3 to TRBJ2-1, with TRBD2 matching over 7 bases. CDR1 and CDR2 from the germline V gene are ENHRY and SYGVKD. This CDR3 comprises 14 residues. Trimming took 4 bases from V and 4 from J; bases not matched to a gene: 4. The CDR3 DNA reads TGTGCCATCAGTGCCCTAGCGGTATACAATGAGCAGTTCTTC. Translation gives CAISALAVYNEQFF.

DNA of the CDR3: TGTGCCAGCAGTGAAAGCCTAGCGGGAGCCACTAGCACAGATACGCAGTATTTT. Its translation is CASSESLAGATSTDTQYF. The chain uses TRBV2 and TRBJ2-3; 10 bases map to TRBD2. There are 18 residues in the CDR3. V lost 2 bases to trimming and J lost 0 bases; unmatched junction nucleotides: 8. Germline V gives CDR1 SNHLY, CDR2 FYNNEI.

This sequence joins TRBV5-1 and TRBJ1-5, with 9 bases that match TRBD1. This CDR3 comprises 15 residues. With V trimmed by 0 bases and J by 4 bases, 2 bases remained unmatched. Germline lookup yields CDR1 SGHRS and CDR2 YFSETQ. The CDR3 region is CASSLAGTGNQPQHF. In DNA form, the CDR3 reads TGCGCCAGCAGCTTGGCCGGGACAGGGAATCAGCCCCAGCATTTT.

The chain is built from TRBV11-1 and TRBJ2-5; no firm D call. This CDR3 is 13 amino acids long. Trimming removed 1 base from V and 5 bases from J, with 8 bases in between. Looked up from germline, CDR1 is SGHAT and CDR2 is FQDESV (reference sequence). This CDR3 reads CASSLVGVETQYF. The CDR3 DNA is TGTGCCAGCAGCTTAGTCGGTGTTGAGACCCAGTACTTC.

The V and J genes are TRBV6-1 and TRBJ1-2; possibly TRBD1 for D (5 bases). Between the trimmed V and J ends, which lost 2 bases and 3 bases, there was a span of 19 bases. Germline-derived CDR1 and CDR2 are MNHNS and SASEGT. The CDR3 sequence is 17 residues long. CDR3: CASSESGGDRLYYGYTF. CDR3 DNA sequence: TGTGCCAGCAGTGAAAGTGGCGGGGACCGTCTGTACTATGGCTACACCTTC.

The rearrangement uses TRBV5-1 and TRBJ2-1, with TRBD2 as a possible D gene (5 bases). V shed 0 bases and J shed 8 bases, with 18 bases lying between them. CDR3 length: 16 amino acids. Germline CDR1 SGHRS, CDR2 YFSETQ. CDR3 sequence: CASSLVANTGSYEQFF. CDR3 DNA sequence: TGCGCCAGCAGCTTGGTGGCGAACACGGGATCATATGAGCAGTTCTTC. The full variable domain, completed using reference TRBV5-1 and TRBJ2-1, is KAGVTQTPRYLIKTRGQQVTLSCSPISGHRSVSWYQQTPGQGLQFLFEYFSETQRNKGNFPGRFSGRQFSNSRSEMNVSTLELGDSALYLCASSLVANTGSYEQFFGPGTRLTVL.

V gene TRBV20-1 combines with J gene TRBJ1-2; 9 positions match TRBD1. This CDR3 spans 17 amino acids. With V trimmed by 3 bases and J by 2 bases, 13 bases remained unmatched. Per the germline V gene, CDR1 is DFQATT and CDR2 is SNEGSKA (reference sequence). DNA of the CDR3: TGCAGTGCTAGTGGACAGGGGAACCCCGCGGTAAACTATGGCTACACCTTC. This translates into CSASGQGNPAVNYGYTF.

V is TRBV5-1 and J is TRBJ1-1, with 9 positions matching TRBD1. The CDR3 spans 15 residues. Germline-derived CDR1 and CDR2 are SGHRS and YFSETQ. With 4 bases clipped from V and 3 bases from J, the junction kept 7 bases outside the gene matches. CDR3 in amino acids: CASSGGTGPDTEAFF. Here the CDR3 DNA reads TGCGCCAGCAGCGGAGGGACAGGGCCCGACACTGAAGCTTTCTTT.

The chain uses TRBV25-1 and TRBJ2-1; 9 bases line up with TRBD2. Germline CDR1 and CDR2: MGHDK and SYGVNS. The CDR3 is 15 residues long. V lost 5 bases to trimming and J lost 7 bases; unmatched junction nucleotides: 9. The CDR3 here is CASSPPGLAQNEQFF. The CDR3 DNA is TGTGCCAGCAGTCCCCCCGGACTAGCGCAGAATGAGCAGTTCTTC. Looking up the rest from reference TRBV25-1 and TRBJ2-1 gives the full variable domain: EADIYQTPRYLVIGTGKKITLECSQTMGHDKMYWYQQDPGMELHLIHYSYGVNSTEKGDLSSESTVSRIRTEHFPLTLESARPSHTSQYLCASSPPGLAQNEQFFGPGTRLTVL.

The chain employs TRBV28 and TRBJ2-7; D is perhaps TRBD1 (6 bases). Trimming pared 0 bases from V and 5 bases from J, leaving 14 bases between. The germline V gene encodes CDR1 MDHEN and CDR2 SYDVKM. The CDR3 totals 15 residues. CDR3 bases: TGTGCCAGCAGTTTATGGGCACAGGGAACTCACGAGCAGTACTTC. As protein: CASSLWAQGTHEQYF.

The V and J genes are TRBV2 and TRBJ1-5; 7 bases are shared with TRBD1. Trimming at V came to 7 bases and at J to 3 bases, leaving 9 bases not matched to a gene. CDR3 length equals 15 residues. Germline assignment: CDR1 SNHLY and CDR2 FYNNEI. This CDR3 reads CASTLRGTANQPQHF. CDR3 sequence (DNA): TGTGCCAGCACCCTCCGAGGGACAGCCAATCAGCCCCAGCATTTT.

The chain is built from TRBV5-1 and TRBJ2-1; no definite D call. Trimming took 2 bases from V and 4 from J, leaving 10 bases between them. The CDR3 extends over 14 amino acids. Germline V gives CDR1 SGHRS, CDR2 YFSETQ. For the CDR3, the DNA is TGCGCCAGCAGCTTAGAACAGTTTTACAATGAGCAGTTCTTC. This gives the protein CASSLEQFYNEQFF.